These 14 T cell receptor beta chains were sequenced from one sample in a study of control samples from healthy donors and cancer patients. Data came from immunoSEQ multiplex PCR; TCRdb stores just in-frame clones and leaves some out. The sample lists about 110,000 clones; approximately 90% were seen once. The sequenced material came from blood. These receptors came from a woman aged 18-29 years in good health.

V and J are TRBV27 and TRBJ1-5; 8 positions agree with TRBD1. V lost 1 base and J lost 7; bases outside the gene matches: 9. Per germline, CDR1 MNHEY and CDR2 SMNVEV (reference sequence). The CDR3 contains 16 residues. The DNA of the CDR3 is TGTGCCAGCAGTTTATTGGGTCAGGGGGCCGGGCAGCCCCAGCATTTT. It yields the protein CASSLLGQGAGQPQHF.

The table lists this clone with a count of one. This rearrangement joins TRBV19 to TRBJ2-2; weak D call: TRBD1 (6 bases). Germline V lookup: CDR1 LNHDA, CDR2 SQIVND (reference sequence). CDR3 length: 14 residues. Trimming took off 1 base at V and 5 bases at J, with 8 bases between the two ends. The CDR3 nucleotides are TGTGCCAGTAGTATAGGACAGGAGACCGGGGAGCTGTTTTTT. Amino acid sequence: CASSIGQETGELFF. The variable domain in full, with the rest retrieved from reference TRBV19 and TRBJ2-2, is DGGITQSPKYLFRKEGQNVTLSCEQNLNHDAMYWYRQDPGQGLRLIYYSQIVNDFQKGDIAEGYSVSREKKESFPLTVTSAQKNPTAFYLCASSIGQETGELFFGEGSRLTVL.

CDR3 region: CASSGRQGSSYEQYF. Written as DNA, the CDR3 is TGTGCCAGCAGCGGACGACAGGGAAGCTCCTACGAGCAGTACTTC. The rearrangement links TRBV7-2 to TRBJ2-7; 7 nucleotides line up with TRBD1. V trimming: 5 bases; J trimming: 0 bases; junction bases outside the gene matches: 7. CDR3 size: 15 residues. Per the germline V gene, CDR1 is SGHTA and CDR2 is FQGNSA. The whole variable domain, remainder taken from reference TRBV7-2 and TRBJ2-7, is GAGVSQSPSNKVTEKGKDVELRCDPISGHTALYWYRQSLGQGLEFLIYFQGNSAPDKSGLPSDRFSAERTGGSVSTLTIQRTQQEDSAVYLCASSGRQGSSYEQYFGPGTRLTVT.

This clone has only one observation. J is TRBJ2-7 and V is TRBV5-5; TRBD1 agrees at 8 bases. The CDR3 sequence is 16 residues long. The trim removed 4 bases at V and 1 base at J, leaving 10 bases unmatched. The germline V gene encodes CDR1 SGHKS and CDR2 YYEKEE (reference sequence). Here the CDR3 reads CASSPIAGQVSYEQYF. For the CDR3, the DNA is TGTGCCAGCAGCCCTATCGCGGGACAGGTGTCCTACGAGCAGTACTTC.

The gene calls are TRBV20-1 and TRBJ2-1; D perhaps matches TRBD2 (5 bases). The CDR3 runs to 11 residues. Germline V gene sequence: CDR1 DFQATT, CDR2 SNEGSKA (reference sequence). With 4 bases removed from V and 10 bases from J, the gap between germline ends came to 11 bases. In DNA form, the CDR3 reads TGCAGTGCTATACACCGGGAAGAGCAGTTCTTC. Amino acid sequence: CSAIHREEQFF.

The rearrangement links TRBV11-2 to TRBJ2-5; possible D gene TRBD1, 6 bases. The end of the DNA is better explained by TRBJ2-7, so the J call may be wrong. This CDR3 contains 14 residues. Per the germline V gene, CDR1 is SGHAT and CDR2 is FQNNGV. The CDR3 region has the DNA TGTGCCAGCAGCTTATCCAGGGGAGTCCACGAGCAGTACTTC. Encoded protein: CASSLSRGVHEQYF.

Only one count was recorded for this clone. J is TRBJ2-1 and V is TRBV28; possibly TRBD2 for D (5 bases). The CDR3 sequence is 15 residues long. The germline CDR1 and CDR2 sequences are MDHEN and SYDVKM. Trimming cost V 5 bases and J 4 bases, with 15 bases left between them. The CDR3 DNA is TGTGCCAGCAGTCCCCCACGCGGCGGGTACAATGAGCAGTTCTTC. Amino acids: CASSPPRGGYNEQFF. Full variable domain (missing parts from reference TRBV28 and TRBJ2-1): DVKVTQSSRYLVKRTGEKVFLECVQDMDHENMFWYRQDPGLGLRLIYFSYDVKMKEKGDIPEGYSVSREKKERFSLILESASTNQTSMYLCASSPPRGGYNEQFFGPGTRLTVL.

The rearrangement links TRBV7-2 to TRBJ2-7, with a weak D call TRBD1 (5 bases). The CDR3 spans 13 residues. With 4 bases removed from V and 4 bases from J, the gap between germline ends came to 11 bases. Per germline, CDR1 SGHTA and CDR2 FQGNSA. The CDR3 protein is CASSSVQGYEQYF. The CDR3 region has the DNA TGTGCCAGCAGCTCTGTTCAGGGATACGAGCAGTACTTC. The variable domain in full, with the rest retrieved from reference TRBV7-2 and TRBJ2-7, is GAGVSQSPSNKVTEKGKDVELRCDPISGHTALYWYRQSLGQGLEFLIYFQGNSAPDKSGLPSDRFSAERTGGSVSTLTIQRTQQEDSAVYLCASSSVQGYEQYFGPGTRLTVT.

The chain links TRBV24-1 to TRBJ2-2; D is possibly TRBD2 (6 bases). Germline V gene data show CDR1 as KGHDR and CDR2 as SFDVKD. Trimming cost V 1 base and J 3 bases, with 11 bases left between them. The length of the CDR3 is 16 residues. In DNA, the CDR3 is TGTGCCACCAGTGATTTTTTTGGGGGGTACACCGGGGAGCTGTTTTTT. The encoded protein is CATSDFFGGYTGELFF.

The rearrangement uses TRBV7-9 and TRBJ1-2; TRBD1 matches 7 bases. CDR3 length: 16 residues. Trimming at V came to 6 bases and at J to 4 bases, leaving 14 bases not matched to a gene. Germline CDR1 reads SEHNR; CDR2 reads FQNEAQ (reference sequence). This CDR3 reads CASSLTGTAPVYGYTF. The CDR3 nucleotides are TGTGCCAGCAGTTTAACCGGGACAGCGCCCGTCTATGGCTACACCTTC.

This clone was recorded once. V and J are TRBV19 and TRBJ1-4, with D possibly being TRBD1 (6 bases). The length of the CDR3 is 13 residues. The germline V gene encodes CDR1 LNHDA and CDR2 SQIVND (reference sequence). With 5 bases removed from V and 6 bases from J, the gap between germline ends came to 10 bases. The CDR3 reads CASSPNRDEKLFF. CDR3 nucleotide sequence: TGTGCCAGTAGTCCGAACAGGGATGAAAAACTGTTTTTT.

The chain carries TRBV13 and TRBJ1-2; D possibly corresponds to TRBD1 (6 bases). Trimming removed 0 bases from V and 7 bases from J, with 24 bases in between. This CDR3 has 18 amino acids. The germline gives CDR1 PRHDT, CDR2 FYEKMQ (reference sequence). Written as DNA, the CDR3 is TGTGCCAGCAGCTTAGGAGCAACCCGGGACACACTTTGGGGTGGCTACACCTTC. It translates to CASSLGATRDTLWGGYTF.

The genes are TRBV24-1 and TRBJ2-2; D is unresolved. This CDR3 spans 12 amino acids. V lost 9 bases and J 5 bases, leaving 9 bases between the germline ends. CDR1 is KGHDR and CDR2 is SFDVKD in the germline V gene. The CDR3 DNA reads TGTGCCACCCAGGCAGAGACCGGGGAGCTGTTTTTT. Translating gives CATQAETGELFF.

This clone was seen a handful of times. The genes are TRBV9 and TRBJ2-3, with D perhaps matching TRBD2 (5 bases). Trimming pared 0 bases from V and 3 bases from J, leaving 11 bases between. The CDR3 has 15 residues. Per germline, CDR1 SGDLS and CDR2 YYNGEE. In nucleotides, the CDR3 is TGTGCCAGCAGCGTAGACTTTCGGGAAACAGATACGCAGTATTTT. This translates into CASSVDFRETDTQYF.